This is a list of T cell receptor beta chains from one sample in a study of spatial heterogeneity in lung cancer. TCRdb itself ran the 5' RACE reads through MiXCR, one entry per CDR3 protein. The data hold roughly 120,000 distinct CDR3 sequences, with more than 9% observed a single time. This material consisted of PBMCs, taken at follow-up. The receptors stem from a male donor with early-stage non-small cell lung cancer. The CDR3 runs from the conserved cysteine through the conserved F or W. The D gene is left open where the match is weak. Only part of the rows carry a size: once, few, many, or a class if the clone is expanded.

few | TRBJ2-6 | . | TRBV10-1 | 15 | TGCGCCAGCAGCGGACAGCGCTCTGGGGCCAACGTCCTGACTTTC | CASSGQRSGANVLTF
. | TRBJ2-1 | TRBD2 | TRBV14 | 13 | TGTGCCAGCAGCCTGCGGGGGGGACGTGAGCAGTTCTTC | CASSLRGGREQFF
few | TRBJ2-3 | TRBD2 | TRBV4-3 | 15 | TGCGCCAGCAGCCAAAGACTAGCGGGCACAGATACGCAGTATTTT | CASSQRLAGTDTQYF
few | TRBJ2-2 | . | TRBV11-2 | 13 | TGTGCCAGCAGCTTATATAACACCGGGGAGCTGTTTTTT | CASSLYNTGELFF
few | TRBJ2-7 | . | TRBV6-1 | 13 | TGTGCCAGCAGTGCAATGCGGTCCTACGAGCAGTACTTC | CASSAMRSYEQYF
many | TRBJ2-7 | . | TRBV4-3 | 13 | TGCGCCAGCAGCCGTTACATGGACTACGAGCAGTACTTC | CASSRYMDYEQYF
few | TRBJ2-3 | TRBD2 | TRBV6-1 | 14 | TGTGCCAGCATCCTAGCGGATATCACAGATACGCAGTATTTT | CASILADITDTQYF
many | TRBJ2-2 | TRBD2 | TRBV9 | 18 | TGTGCCAGCAGCCCGGGGGGGAGGCTAGCGAGGAACACCGGGGAGCTGTTTTTT | CASSPGGRLARNTGELFF
. | TRBJ1-5 | . | TRBV7-2 | 12 | TGTGCCAGCAGCGGCCCTTATCAGCCCCAGCATTTT | CASSGPYQPQHF
many | TRBJ2-7 | TRBD1 | TRBV4-2 | 15 | TGTGCCAGCAGCCGGGAGGACAGGGGGAACTACGAGCAGTACTTC | CASSREDRGNYEQYF
few | TRBJ2-1 | . | TRBV24-1 | 13 | TGTGCCGTTAGCAGGGGATCCTACAATGAGCAGTTCTTC | CAVSRGSYNEQFF
. | TRBJ2-2 | . | TRBV6-4 | 15 | TGTGCCAGCAGTCGGGGGGCGTTTGACACCGGGGAGCTGTTTTTT | CASSRGAFDTGELFF
medium-sized | TRBJ1-4 | TRBD1 | TRBV4-3 | 17 | TGCGCCAGCAGCCAAGATCTCGCGGGACAGGGGTTTGAAAAACTGTTTTTT | CASSQDLAGQGFEKLFF
many | TRBJ2-5 | TRBD1 | TRBV5-1 | 17 | TGCGCCAGCAGCTTGTTTGCGTCGACAGGGGGCGCGGAGACCCAGTACTTC | CASSLFASTGGAETQYF
. | TRBJ2-7 | TRBD1 | TRBV9 | 15 | TGTGCCAGCAGCGTAGGGGGGACAGTGGACTACGAGCAGTACTTC | CASSVGGTVDYEQYF
. | TRBJ2-1 | TRBD1 | TRBV4-2 | 16 | TGTGTCAGCAGCCAAAAGGACAGGGCAGGAGGCAATGAGCAGTTCTTC | CVSSQKDRAGGNEQFF
few | TRBJ2-3 | . | TRBV7-9 | 15 | TGTGCCAGCAGCTTAGAGACCCCCTACACAGATACGCAGTATTTT | CASSLETPYTDTQYF
few | TRBJ1-1 | . | TRBV11-1 | 14 | TGTGCCAGCAGTTTCCAGGCGGGGAACACTGAAGCTTTCTTT | CASSFQAGNTEAFF
many | TRBJ2-4 | . | TRBV7-2 | 12 | TGTGCCAGCAGCACTCTAGGGAACATTCAGTACTTC | CASSTLGNIQYF
few | TRBJ1-4 | . | TRBV20-1 | 11 | TGCAGTGCTAGAGGATGGGAAAAACTGTTTTTT | CSARGWEKLFF
many | TRBJ2-3 | TRBD1 | TRBV7-2 | 16 | TGTGCCAGCAGCCCAGAGGGACAGTTAACCACAGATACGCAGTATTTT | CASSPEGQLTTDTQYF
few | TRBJ1-4 | . | TRBV4-3 | 15 | TGCGCCAGCAGCCAAGACACCAGGACAAAGGAAAAACTGTTTTTT | CASSQDTRTKEKLFF
many | TRBJ2-3 | TRBD1 | TRBV29-1 | 14 | TGCAGCGTTGAAGGACAGGGTTCGAGGATTGCGCAGTATTTT | CSVEGQGSRIAQYF
. | TRBJ2-2 | . | TRBV28 | 16 | TGTGCCAGCCCAGGGGGCGGGGGTTATTCTACCGGGGAGCTGTTTTTT | CASPGGGGYSTGELFF
few | TRBJ2-5 | . | TRBV2 | 14 | TGTGCCAGCAGATGGGACGTAAGCCAAGAGACCCAGTACTTC | CASRWDVSQETQYF
. | TRBJ2-1 | . | TRBV7-2 | 14 | TGTGCCAGCAGAGGGGGGGGTCCCTACAATGAGCAGTTCTTC | CASRGGGPYNEQFF
few | TRBJ1-1 | TRBD1 | TRBV20-1 | 12 | TGCAGTGCGGACAGGGGGCGCACTGAAGCTTTCTTT | CSADRGRTEAFF
many | TRBJ1-5 | . | TRBV28 | 12 | TGTGCCAGCAGTTTTAAGGATCAGCCCCAGCATTTT | CASSFKDQPQHF